These 9 T cell receptor beta chains originate from one sample sequenced in a study of metastatic and nonmetastatic thyroid tumors. Among the patients, none had received any treatment before thyroid surgery. TCRdb re-analyzed the PCR reads using MiXCR. The data hold 75,000 to 95,000 clones, with approximately 12% observed a single time. The specimen sequenced was blood. These receptors all stem from a female donor with papillary thyroid cancer or a benign thyroid nodule (not recorded which). Some clones in this sample may be carry-over from other donors' samples.

This clone was seen a handful of times. A clone one base away is much larger, so this may be a read error. The V gene is TRBV19, the J gene TRBJ1-1; unclear D gene. The ends were cut back, 3 bases at V and 4 bases at J, with 15 bases in the middle. Germline V gene lookup returns CDR1 LNHDA and CDR2 SQIVND (reference sequence). The CDR3 sequence is 15 residues long. CDR3: CASSMEASKATEAFF. The CDR3 nucleotides read TGTGCCAGTAGTATGGAGGCTTCCAAGGCCACTGAAGCTTTCTTT.

The table lists this clone with many counts. The V gene is TRBV3-1, the J gene TRBJ1-3; D gene unclear. The CDR3 is made up of 15 amino acids. V was pared by 11 bases and J by 5 bases, with 22 bases between. The germline gives CDR1 LGHDT, CDR2 YNNKEL (reference sequence). For the CDR3, the DNA is TGTGCCTTAAGCGGGGAGGGCTTGGGGAGAAACACCATATATTTT. It yields the protein CALSGEGLGRNTIYF.

This clone was counted ten times or more. The chain employs TRBV6-1 and TRBJ1-6; D gene uncertain. From germline, CDR1 is MNHNS and CDR2 SASEGT. CDR3 length: 15 residues. V was cut by 2 bases and J by 8 bases, with 13 bases left in between. The CDR3 region is CASSELAGSYSPLHF. The CDR3 DNA is TGTGCCAGCAGTGAACTGGCAGGTTCCTATTCACCCCTCCACTTT.

The chain joins TRBV7-1 to TRBJ2-3; D might be TRBD2 (5 bases). TRBV7-1 is identified as an open reading frame with a role that is uncertain. Trimming pared 3 bases from V and 2 bases from J, leaving 36 bases between. The CDR3 is made up of 23 amino acids. The CDR3 spells CASSSPVARVGSGYHTTTDTQYF. Written as DNA, the CDR3 is TGTGCCAGCAGCTCCCCAGTGGCGCGGGTAGGTAGTGGCTACCACACAACCACAGATACGCAGTATTTT.

This clone showed up many times. V gene TRBV12-3 or TRBV12-4 combines with J gene TRBJ2-1; D perhaps matches TRBD2 (5 bases). The V end lost 8 bases, the J end lost 5 bases, and 13 bases lay between the germline ends. The CDR3 runs to 13 residues. DNA of the CDR3: TGTGCCAGCGGACTCAATATTAACAATGAGCAGTTCTTC. Translation gives CASGLNINNEQFF.

V usage is TRBV6-2 or TRBV6-3 and J usage is TRBJ2-5; D ambiguous. Trimming stripped 5 bases from V and 5 bases from J, with 12 bases between. This CDR3 spans 13 amino acids. Germline assignment: CDR1 MNHEY and CDR2 SVGEGT. The chain's CDR3 is CASSHATYETQYF. CDR3 nucleotides: TGTGCCAGCAGTCACGCTACGTATGAGACCCAGTACTTC.

Regarding this clone: The limits of the CDR3 on the DNA are not certain, so only TCRdb's listed CDR3 is given. This chain uses TRBV7-2 with TRBJ1-2; the table names TRBD1, a call not compared with the DNA. The CDR3 is 20 amino acids long, termini counted. Germline CDR1 and CDR2: SGHTA and FQGNSA. The CDR3: CATQGARGTGELFFGEGYTF.

This clone has a count of ten or more. V gene TRBV2 combines with J gene TRBJ1-6; no clear D gene. Germline CDR1 SNHLY, CDR2 FYNNEI. V shed 5 bases and J shed 9 bases, with 11 bases lying between them. The CDR3 has 13 residues. CDR3 sequence reads: CASSPPPPSPLHF. The CDR3 nucleotides are TGTGCCAGCAGTCCCCCTCCTCCTTCACCCCTCCACTTT.

This clone appeared many times. The chain couples TRBV11-2 to TRBJ2-2, with D possibly matching TRBD2 (6 bases). This CDR3 contains 17 residues. Deletions cut 4 bases from V and 0 bases from J, with 15 bases between. CDR1 SGHAT and CDR2 FQNNGV come from the germline V gene. The CDR3 nucleotides read TGTGCCAGCAGCTACCCAACTAGCCTCCCGAACACCGGGGAGCTGTTTTTT. Residues: CASSYPTSLPNTGELFF.